This T cell receptor beta chain emerged from a study of T-cell reconstitution after alpha-beta-depleted transplantation in children. Notes on the study in general: Newly produced T cells mostly accounted for T-cell counts and diversity one year post-transplant. Diversity of TCRbeta at day 60 was high in some patients, arising from surviving recipient T cells and thymic progenitors. Approximately two months post-transplant, alpha-beta T cells reportedly originated from several hundred expanded graft clones.

V dropped 5 bases and J dropped 0 bases, with 9 bases sitting between them. The CDR3 loop spans 14 amino acids. The germline V gene encodes CDR1 MNHEY and CDR2 SVGEGT. Unique molecular identifiers were used in preparing the TCRbeta library. TCRdb processed the PCR reads anew with MiXCR; each CDR3 protein has one entry. The table has around 30,000 distinct CDR3 sequences, over 6.5% seen once; the top ten hold around 27%. This clonotype has a count of ten or more. Its antigen is as yet unknown. This TCR derives from a child under two years old who had a stem cell transplant for acute myeloid leukemia, so the T cells may come from the graft donor. This chain joins TRBV6-2 or TRBV6-3 and TRBJ2-3; perhaps TRBD1 as D (5 bases). Material: peripheral blood, obtained 60 days after TCRalphabeta/CD19-depleted stem cell transplant. The DNA of the CDR3 is TGTGCCAGCAGTCTACAGGCAAGCACAGATACGCAGTATTTT. As protein: CASSLQASTDTQYF.